This passage covers 10 T cell receptor beta chains from one sample sequenced in a study of Graves' ophthalmopathy and Graves' hyperthyroidism. Amplification of the TCR beta CDR3 regions used RNA transcripts (as template). The first round was an RT-PCR with HTBI primers, and the second round was a multiplex PCR. TCRdb re-derived calls from the multiplex PCR reads in MiXCR, one entry per CDR3 protein. The profile shows 400,000 to 450,000 distinct CDR3 sequences, around 20% of them singletons. Specimen: peripheral blood. The origin of the receptors is a woman aged 18-35 years with stable Graves' hyperthyroidism.

This clonotype was seen many times. The rearrangement links TRBV2 to TRBJ1-1, with 7 bases identical to TRBD1. This CDR3 contains 15 residues. V shed 4 bases, J shed 4 bases, and the junction held 9 bases outside the gene matches. Germline V gives CDR1 SNHLY, CDR2 FYNNEI. CDR3 loop: CASSGYPQGSTEAFF. CDR3 DNA sequence: TGTGCCAGCAGTGGATACCCACAGGGGAGCACTGAAGCTTTCTTT.

This clonotype was counted a few times. V usage is TRBV28 and J usage is TRBJ2-5, with D uncertain. V was clipped by 4 bases and J by 0 bases, with 12 bases between them. The CDR3 has 15 residues. Germline V lookup: CDR1 MDHEN, CDR2 SYDVKM. This chain's CDR3 is CASSSPPGNQETQYF. The CDR3 DNA reads TGTGCCAGCAGTTCCCCCCCCGGAAACCAAGAGACCCAGTACTTC. The whole variable domain, filled in from reference TRBV28 and TRBJ2-5, reads DVKVTQSSRYLVKRTGEKVFLECVQDMDHENMFWYRQDPGLGLRLIYFSYDVKMKEKGDIPEGYSVSREKKERFSLILESASTNQTSMYLCASSSPPGNQETQYFGPGTRLLVL.

The V call is TRBV12-3 or TRBV12-4, the J call TRBJ1-1; tentatively, D is TRBD1 (5 bases). The CDR3 loop spans 11 amino acids. The V gene lost 5 bases and the J gene lost 13 bases, with 14 bases spanning the gap. CDR3 sequence (DNA): TGTGCCAGCAGTCTTAGAGGGGATCTTTTCTTT. This gives the protein CASSLRGDLFF.

This rearrangement joins TRBV24-1 to TRBJ2-7; TRBD1 aligns across 9 bases. With V trimmed by 0 bases and J by 1 base, 9 bases remained unmatched. The germline gives CDR1 KGHDR, CDR2 SFDVKD. The CDR3 runs to 18 residues. The chain's CDR3 is CATSDLLPGQGPSYEQYF. In DNA form, the CDR3 reads TGTGCCACCAGTGATTTGCTCCCCGGACAGGGGCCGTCCTACGAGCAGTACTTC.

DNA of the CDR3: TGTGCCAGCAGCTTAGTGGGTGGGCCTGCCCGTAGCAATCAGCCCCAGCATTTT. This gives the protein CASSLVGGPARSNQPQHF. The chain employs TRBV11-2 and TRBJ1-5; unclear D gene. Germline-derived CDR1 and CDR2 are SGHAT and FQNNGV. The V end was cut by 1 base, the J end by 0 bases, with 16 bases between. The CDR3 runs 18 residues.

This clonotype was seen ten or more times. This sequence joins TRBV5-1 and TRBJ1-1; TRBD1 is a possible D gene (6 bases). Trimming took 3 bases from V and 1 from J, leaving 7 bases between them. The CDR3 contains 13 residues. Germline CDR1 SGHRS, CDR2 YFSETQ. The CDR3 sequence is CASSWTENTEAFF. The CDR3 DNA is TGCGCCAGCAGCTGGACAGAGAACACTGAAGCTTTCTTT.

The chain uses TRBV5-1 and TRBJ2-3; D gene uncertain. Germline V gives CDR1 SGHRS, CDR2 YFSETQ. Trimming stripped 4 bases from V and 0 bases from J, with 12 bases between. This CDR3 comprises 15 residues. The CDR3 nucleotides are TGCGCCAGCAGCACCTGGGCCTCTAGCACAGATACGCAGTATTTT. Translated, it gives CASSTWASSTDTQYF.

This clonotype was detected ten times or more. This sequence joins TRBV28 and TRBJ2-7; TRBD2 aligns across 10 bases. V shed 4 bases and J 0 bases; nucleotides not matched to a gene: 12. Germline V gives CDR1 MDHEN, CDR2 SYDVKM. The CDR3 is made up of 18 amino acids. The CDR3 protein is CASSWLAGARQGSYEQYF. CDR3 sequence (DNA): TGTGCCAGCAGTTGGCTAGCGGGAGCGAGGCAGGGCTCCTACGAGCAGTACTTC.

V gene TRBV6-5 combines with J gene TRBJ1-1; TRBD1 matches at 8 bases. The trim removed 5 bases at V and 5 bases at J, leaving 13 bases unmatched. The germline V gene has CDR1 MNHEY and CDR2 SVGAGI. The CDR3 has 16 amino acids. This CDR3 reads CASSLTLQGGGTEAFF. The CDR3 bases are TGTGCCAGCAGTCTCACTCTACAGGGGGGAGGGACTGAAGCTTTCTTT.

This clonotype was counted many times. The chain's CDR3 is CASSLHRVWSQYF. The CDR3 nucleotides read TGTGCCAGCAGCCTCCACAGGGTGTGGTCCCAGTACTTC. The V gene is TRBV6-2 or TRBV6-3, the J gene TRBJ2-5, with D possibly TRBD1 on 6 matching bases. The germline V gene encodes CDR1 MNHEY and CDR2 SVGEGT. The CDR3 runs to 13 residues. The germline V and J ends were trimmed by 6 bases and 9 bases, with 17 bases remaining between them.